This T cell receptor beta chain was found in a study of T-cell reconstitution after alpha-beta-depleted transplantation in children. Preparation of the TCRbeta library involved a method that used unique molecular identifiers. TCRdb recomputed calls from the PCR reads with MiXCR, one row per CDR3 protein. The data contain around 200,000 distinct CDR3 sequences, roughly a tenth of them seen just once; the ten biggest clones take up 5.5% to 8%. This clonotype was picked up a small number of times. Germline CDR1 SGHDN, CDR2 FVKESK. CDR3 length equals 16 residues. With V trimmed by 4 bases and J by 4 bases, 8 bases remained unmatched.

The J gene is TRBJ1-4, the V gene TRBV14; the match to TRBD1 covers 8 bases. The receptor was isolated from a human donor who donated a stem cell graft to a child with acute lymphoblastic leukemia. The source was PBMCs from the stem cell graft donor, collected from the stem cell graft. DNA of the CDR3: TGTGCCAGCAGCCCTTTACCGGGACAGGATAATGAAAAACTGTTTTTT. Translated: CASSPLPGQDNEKLFF.